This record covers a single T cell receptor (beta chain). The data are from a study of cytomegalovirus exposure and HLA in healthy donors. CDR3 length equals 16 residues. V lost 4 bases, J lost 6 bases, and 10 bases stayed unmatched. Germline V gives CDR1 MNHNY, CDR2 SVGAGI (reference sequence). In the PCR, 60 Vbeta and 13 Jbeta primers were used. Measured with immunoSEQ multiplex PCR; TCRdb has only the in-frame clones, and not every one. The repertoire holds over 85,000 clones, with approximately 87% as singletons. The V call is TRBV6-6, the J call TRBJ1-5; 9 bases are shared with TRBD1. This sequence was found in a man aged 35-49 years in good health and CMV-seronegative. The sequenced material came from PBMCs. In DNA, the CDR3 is TGTGCCAGCAGTTTCAACTCGGGACAGGGTCCTCAGCCCCAGCATTTT. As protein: CASSFNSGQGPQPQHF.